This is a list of T cell receptor beta chains from one sample in a study of early T cells in non-severe SARS-CoV-2 infection. TCRdb redid the calling of the 5' RACE reads with MiXCR, one entry per CDR3 protein. Of about 110,000 distinct CDR3 sequences listed, over 10% were seen once; the top ten hold 3% to 3.5%. Input material: whole blood. The source is an adult who was a healthcare worker with PCR-confirmed SARS-CoV-2 infection or an uninfected control (not recorded which). The conserved cysteine and the conserved F or W are not part of the CDR3 here. The order of the fields is V gene, D gene, J gene, CDR3 protein. The D gene is left open where the match is weak.

V: TRBV7-3
D: TRBD1
J: TRBJ2-2
CDR3: ASSLRTGQSGELF

V: TRBV20-1
D: TRBD2
J: TRBJ2-7
CDR3: SASTSGSGEQY

V: TRBV11-2
D: .
J: TRBJ2-5
CDR3: ASSLLPEGRAQY

V: TRBV3-1
D: TRBD1
J: TRBJ2-5
CDR3: ASSQATGGETQY

V: TRBV13
D: .
J: TRBJ1-6
CDR3: ASSLVSSSPLH

V: TRBV20-1
D: .
J: TRBJ2-7
CDR3: SARGYVSSYEQY

V: TRBV21-1
D: .
J: TRBJ2-5
CDR3: ASSATDPGEDRETQY

V: TRBV5-1
D: .
J: TRBJ2-7
CDR3: ASKDTFYEQY

V: TRBV29-1
D: .
J: TRBJ1-2
CDR3: SVEDIPREYGYT

V: TRBV7-3
D: TRBD1
J: TRBJ2-1
CDR3: ASSSRQGKYNEQF

V: TRBV29-1
D: .
J: TRBJ2-1
CDR3: SGRGAYNEQF

V: TRBV29-1
D: .
J: TRBJ1-3
CDR3: SAATQGNTIY

V: TRBV19
D: .
J: TRBJ2-1
CDR3: ASIGRGASYNEQF

V: TRBV5-4
D: .
J: TRBJ1-6
CDR3: ASSLRGTGSPLH

V: TRBV24-1
D: .
J: TRBJ1-5
CDR3: ATRGDQPQH

V: TRBV7-2
D: TRBD2
J: TRBJ2-5
CDR3: ASSTGLAPGTQY